Listed below are T cell receptor beta chains from one sample, sequenced in a study of shared clonotypes between healthy human individuals. Libraries were prepared by immunoSEQ multiplex PCR; TCRdb keeps only in-frame clonotypes and omits some of them. The data contain about a million clones, around 74% of them singletons. Sequencing was carried out using memory CD4+ T cells sorted from blood. These receptors were taken from a man aged 18 to 29 in good health. CDR3s include the opening cysteine and the closing phenylalanine or tryptophan. D genes are given only for firm matches. Where a row states a size, it is once, few, many or the class of an expanded clone; other rows omit it.

J,length,size,D,V,CDR3,DNA
TRBJ1-2,14,NA,NA,TRBV27,CASSLTDTNYGYTF,TGTGCCAGCAGTTTAACGGATACCAACTATGGCTACACCTTC
TRBJ1-5,16,NA,TRBD1,TRBV19,CASSNLGQAFSQPQHF,TGTGCCAGTAGTAACCTAGGACAGGCTTTTAGTCAGCCCCAGCATTTT
TRBJ1-5,19,NA,NA,TRBV15,CATSRDYPFSALDNQPQHF,TGTGCCACCAGCAGAGATTATCCGTTCAGCGCCCTTGACAATCAGCCCCAGCATTTT
TRBJ1-2,13,NA,NA,TRBV2,CASSEARSGGYTF,TGTGCCAGCAGTGAAGCCCGGAGTGGGGGCTACACCTTC
TRBJ1-5,16,once,TRBD1,TRBV18,CASSHRDRGQRQPQHF,TGTGCCAGCTCACACCGGGACAGGGGACAACGACAGCCCCAGCATTTT
TRBJ1-3,16,NA,NA,TRBV5-1,CASSFGRRDAGNTIYF,TGCGCCAGCAGCTTCGGTAGGAGGGACGCTGGAAACACCATATATTTT
TRBJ2-6,16,NA,TRBD2,TRBV7-2,CASSLVAGAGANVLTF,TGTGCCAGCAGCTTAGTAGCGGGCGCTGGGGCCAACGTCCTGACTTTC
TRBJ1-6,14,NA,NA,TRBV7-2,CASSFGRNNSPLHF,TGTGCCAGCAGCTTCGGACGGAATAATTCACCCCTCCACTTT
TRBJ2-7,15,NA,TRBD2,TRBV7-6,CASSAGTSGTYEQYF,TGTGCCAGCAGCGCCGGGACTAGCGGCACCTACGAGCAGTACTTC
TRBJ1-1,15,NA,NA,TRBV4-3,CASSQAAGVGTEAFF,TGCGCCAGCAGCCAAGCGGCAGGGGTCGGCACTGAAGCTTTCTTT
TRBJ2-7,14,NA,NA,TRBV7-2,CASSSMGFSYEQYF,TGTGCCAGCAGCTCTATGGGTTTCTCCTACGAGCAGTACTTC
TRBJ1-6,14,few,NA,TRBV4-3,CASSQKGGSSPLHF,TGCGCCAGCAGCCAAAAGGGAGGGAGTTCACCCCTCCACTTT
TRBJ2-5,13,NA,NA,TRBV9,CASSLPGRETQYF,TGTGCCAGCAGCCTCCCCGGCAGAGAGACCCAGTACTTC
TRBJ2-5,15,NA,TRBD2,TRBV10-3,CAIKAGTSSDPTQYF,TGTGCCATCAAGGCCGGGACTAGTTCGGATCCGACCCAGTACTTC
TRBJ1-4,14,NA,NA,TRBV5-5,CASSLGQGNEKLFF,TGTGCCAGCAGCTTGGGGCAGGGTAATGAAAAACTGTTTTTT
TRBJ1-6,14,once,NA,TRBV19,CASSVGEINSPLHF,TGTGCCAGTAGTGTGGGGGAAATCAATTCACCCCTCCACTTT
TRBJ1-1,13,NA,NA,TRBV18,CASSPLGGTEAFF,TGTGCCAGCTCACCATTAGGGGGCACTGAAGCTTTCTTT
TRBJ1-6,15,few,TRBD1,TRBV6-5,CASSLRDRGDSPLHF,TGTGCCAGCAGCCTCCGGGACAGGGGGGATTCACCCCTCCACTTT
TRBJ1-5,15,NA,NA,TRBV2,CASSENRGPNQPQHF,TGTGCCAGCAGTGAAAATCGGGGTCCTAATCAGCCCCAGCATTTT
TRBJ2-5,16,NA,TRBD2,TRBV4-1,CASSQGFGRGEETQYF,TGCGCCAGCAGCCAGGGATTCGGCCGGGGGGAAGAGACCCAGTACTTC
TRBJ2-7,13,NA,NA,TRBV5-8,CASSLVAGREQYF,TGTGCCAGCAGCTTGGTGGCAGGGAGAGAGCAGTACTTC
TRBJ2-5,15,NA,NA,TRBV11-3,CASSLESGLQETQYF,TGTGCCAGCAGCTTAGAATCTGGGCTGCAAGAGACCCAGTACTTC
TRBJ2-1,14,NA,NA,TRBV2,CASSESWAGDEQFF,TGTGCCAGCAGTGAATCGTGGGCTGGGGATGAGCAGTTCTTC
TRBJ2-5,16,NA,TRBD1,TRBV19,CASSPSTGGSSKTQYF,TGTGCCAGTAGTCCTAGTACAGGGGGATCGTCAAAGACCCAGTACTTC
TRBJ2-3,13,NA,TRBD2,TRBV30,CAWRLAGVVTQYF,TGTGCCTGGAGACTAGCGGGGGTGGTTACGCAGTATTTT
TRBJ1-2,13,NA,NA,TRBV5-1,CASSSGSDYGYTF,TGCGCCAGCAGCTCAGGGTCTGACTATGGCTACACCTTC
TRBJ2-7,14,NA,NA,TRBV5-1,CASSYVPGAGEQYF,TGCGCCAGCAGCTACGTTCCGGGAGCCGGGGAGCAGTACTTC
TRBJ1-1,11,NA,NA,TRBV6-6,CASTTWSEAFF,TGTGCCAGCACTACGTGGTCTGAAGCTTTCTTT
TRBJ2-7,19,NA,TRBD2,TRBV2,CASSEIRAGGPQPGYEQYF,TGTGCCAGCAGTGAAATACGAGCGGGGGGCCCACAGCCCGGATACGAGCAGTACTTC
TRBJ1-1,15,once,NA,TRBV6-6,CASRSERQINTEAFF,TGTGCCAGCAGATCCGAGAGGCAAATCAACACTGAAGCTTTCTTT
TRBJ1-6,14,NA,TRBD1,TRBV11-2,CASSLGQGISPLHF,TGTGCCAGCAGCTTAGGACAGGGGATTTCACCCCTCCACTTT
TRBJ1-5,16,NA,NA,TRBV19,CASTMGVWDSNQPQHF,TGTGCCAGTACTATGGGGGTGTGGGACAGCAATCAGCCCCAGCATTTT
TRBJ1-3,18,many,NA,TRBV6-1,CASSEGVLQGGYGNTIYF,TGTGCCAGCAGTGAAGGAGTCCTCCAGGGAGGGTATGGAAACACCATATATTTT
TRBJ1-3,16,NA,NA,TRBV30,CAWSVVRRSSGNTIYF,TGTGCCTGGAGTGTGGTCCGTAGGAGCTCTGGAAACACCATATATTTT
TRBJ2-4,16,NA,NA,TRBV30,CAWSYKVAGDKNIQYF,TGTGCCTGGAGTTATAAGGTGGCGGGTGACAAAAACATTCAGTACTTC
TRBJ2-7,12,NA,NA,TRBV5-5,CASSSRQAEQYF,TGTGCCAGCAGCTCGCGGCAGGCCGAGCAGTACTTC
TRBJ2-5,15,NA,TRBD1,TRBV5-4,CASSQGMTGKETQYF,TGCGCCAGCAGCCAAGGCATGACAGGGAAAGAGACCCAGTACTTC
TRBJ1-2,13,NA,NA,TRBV16,CASSQYQGSGYTF,TGTGCCAGCAGCCAATATCAGGGATCTGGCTACACCTTC
TRBJ1-2,15,NA,TRBD1,TRBV9,CASSGQGTGNYGYTF,TGTGCCAGCAGCGGACAGGGGACGGGTAACTATGGCTACACCTTC
TRBJ2-7,13,NA,NA,TRBV11-3,CASSQAGMYEQYF,TGTGCCAGCAGCCAAGCCGGTATGTACGAGCAGTACTTC
TRBJ2-7,15,many,TRBD1,TRBV4-2,CASSGRQGATIGQYF,TGTGCCAGCAGCGGACGACAGGGGGCAACTATAGGGCAGTACTTC
TRBJ2-1,20,once,TRBD2,TRBV5-1,CASSLIAGGRGLSSYNEQFF,TGCGCCAGCAGCTTGATAGCGGGGGGTCGTGGTCTTAGCTCCTACAATGAGCAGTTCTTC
TRBJ1-2,13,NA,NA,TRBV6-5,CASSSGRNYGYTF,TGTGCCAGCAGTTCCGGACGGAATTATGGCTACACCTTC
TRBJ2-2,14,NA,NA,TRBV9,CASSSGQNTGELFF,TGTGCCAGCAGCTCAGGACAGAACACCGGGGAGCTGTTTTTT
TRBJ2-7,14,NA,NA,TRBV4-3,CASSRRGESYEQYF,TGCGCCAGCAGCCGTAGGGGGGAATCCTACGAGCAGTACTTC
TRBJ2-3,14,NA,NA,TRBV4-3,CASSSDGVPDTQYF,TGCGCCAGCAGCTCGGATGGGGTCCCGGATACGCAGTATTTT
TRBJ2-3,13,many,NA,TRBV13,CASSLRAPDTQYF,TGTGCCAGCAGCTTACGGGCCCCAGATACGCAGTATTTT
TRBJ2-7,11,NA,NA,TRBV29-1,CSENRGCEQYF,TGCAGCGAAAATCGAGGGTGCGAGCAGTACTTC
TRBJ1-6,18,few,TRBD1,TRBV19,CASSFDGTGFSYNSPLHF,TGTGCCAGTTCCTTTGACGGGACAGGATTCTCCTATAATTCACCCCTCCACTTT
TRBJ2-7,13,NA,NA,TRBV2,CASSADGGFEQYF,TGTGCCAGCAGTGCCGACGGAGGATTTGAGCAGTACTTC
TRBJ1-5,14,NA,NA,TRBV6-1,CASSERRGNQPQHF,TGTGCCAGCAGTGAAAGAAGGGGGAATCAGCCCCAGCATTTT
TRBJ2-3,14,NA,NA,TRBV5-6,CASSLGLGGDTQYF,TGTGCCAGCAGCTTGGGACTAGGGGGAGATACGCAGTATTTT
TRBJ2-7,11,NA,NA,TRBV30,CAWSVQYEQYF,TGTGCCTGGAGTGTCCAGTACGAGCAGTACTTC
TRBJ2-2,17,few,TRBD2,TRBV14,CASSLKSGIEITGELFF,TGTGCCAGCAGTCTCAAAAGCGGGATCGAGATCACCGGGGAGCTGTTTTTT
TRBJ1-6,11,NA,NA,TRBV9,CASSSAGPLHF,TGTGCCAGCAGTTCGGCCGGACCCCTCCACTTT
TRBJ1-2,13,NA,TRBD1,TRBV5-1,CASSPGGNYGYTF,TGCGCCAGCAGCCCAGGGGGCAACTATGGCTACACCTTC
TRBJ1-6,16,NA,NA,TRBV7-2,CASSSQTGSRHSPLHF,TGTGCCAGCAGCTCCCAGACAGGCAGCCGCCATTCACCCCTCCACTTT
TRBJ2-7,12,NA,NA,TRBV30,CAWSGTRYEQYF,TGTGCCTGGAGTGGGACAAGGTACGAGCAGTACTTC
TRBJ2-4,15,NA,NA,TRBV6-6,CASSKAGTEKNIQYF,TGTGCCAGCAGCAAAGCCGGGACCGAAAAAAACATTCAGTACTTC